The rows below give T cell receptor beta chains drawn from one sample of a study of blood T cell repertoires in COVID-19. The method was immunoSEQ multiplex PCR; TCRdb's version includes in-frame clones alone and lacks a portion of them. The table includes 55,000 or so clones, almost 85% detected once. Specimen: peripheral blood. The source is a human donor in a cohort sampled during active COVID-19. Each CDR3 is given with its conserved first and last residue. The order of the fields is clone size, V gene, D gene, J gene, CDR3 DNA, CDR3 protein. A D gene is named only where the DNA matches it firmly. Size is stated for part of the rows, as once, few or many counts, or as a class when the clone is expanded.

>NA|TRBV24-1|TRBD2|TRBJ2-7
TGTGCCACCAGTGGTAGGGACTACGACGAGCAGTACTTC
CATSGRDYDEQYF
>NA|TRBV19|NA|TRBJ2-1
TGTGCCAGTATCAGCAGCCGTAGCCGGGGCTACAATGAGCAGTTCTTC
CASISSRSRGYNEQFF
>NA|TRBV5-1|TRBD2|TRBJ2-7
TGCGCCAGCTCATCCTCGGGACTAGCGGCTTACGAGCAGTACTTC
CASSSSGLAAYEQYF
>NA|TRBV4-2|NA|TRBJ1-2
TGTGCCAGCAGCCAAGAAGAACGACTGCTGGCTGGCTACACCTTC
CASSQEERLLAGYTF
>NA|TRBV6-5|TRBD1|TRBJ1-4
TGTGCCAGCAGTTTCGCGACAGGGGGGAATGAAAAACTGTTTTTT
CASSFATGGNEKLFF
>NA|TRBV2|TRBD1|TRBJ1-5
TGTGCCAGCAGCCCACAGGGGTATAGCAATCAGCCCCAGCATTTT
CASSPQGYSNQPQHF
>NA|TRBV5-4|TRBD2|TRBJ2-1
TGTGCCAGCAGCTTCTTAGCGGGAGTGTTTGATGAGCAGTTCTTC
CASSFLAGVFDEQFF
>NA|TRBV5-1|TRBD2|TRBJ2-3
TGCGCCAGCAGCTTGAGGAGGACTAGCGTGGGTTCGGAAGATACGCAGTATTTT
CASSLRRTSVGSEDTQYF
>NA|TRBV28|NA|TRBJ2-1
TGTGCCAGCACCCCAGGCTCCTACAATGAGCAGTTCTTC
CASTPGSYNEQFF
>NA|TRBV7-2|TRBD1|TRBJ2-5
TGTGCCAGCAGCTTACGGGACAGGGGTACGGAGACCCAGTACTTC
CASSLRDRGTETQYF
>NA|TRBV5-8|NA|TRBJ1-5
TGTGCCAGCAATACCCAGGGGTTGGGCAATCAGCCCCAGCATTTT
CASNTQGLGNQPQHF
>NA|TRBV6-5|NA|TRBJ2-2
TGTGCCAGCAGTTACTCATACCGGGGGACCGGGGAGCTGTTTTTT
CASSYSYRGTGELFF
>NA|TRBV5-8|TRBD2|TRBJ2-1
TGTGCCAGCAGCTCCAGAGGGACTAGCAGGAAGTTCTTC
CASSSRGTSRKFF
>few|TRBV3-1/TRBV3-2|TRBD1|TRBJ1-5
TGTGCCAGTGGACAGGGTCCCGGTGGCAATCAGCCCCAGCATTTT
CASGQGPGGNQPQHF
>NA|TRBV24-1|TRBD2|TRBJ2-1
TGTGCCACCAGCACCGGACTAGCGGGACCAGATGAGCAGTTCTTC
CATSTGLAGPDEQFF
>NA|TRBV27|NA|TRBJ1-1
TGTGCCAGCAGCCCCACCCGGTACACTGAAGCTTTCTTT
CASSPTRYTEAFF
>few|TRBV4-3|TRBD2|TRBJ2-7
TGCGCCAGCAGCCAAGATAGAGGAGCGGGAAGCTCCTACGAGCAGTACTTC
CASSQDRGAGSSYEQYF
>NA|TRBV7-9|TRBD1|TRBJ1-1
TGTGCCAGCAGTACAGGGGCGCAGAACACTGAAGCTTTCTTT
CASSTGAQNTEAFF
>NA|TRBV6-2/TRBV6-3|TRBD2|TRBJ2-7
TGTGCCAGCAGTTCCGTCACCCCGACTAGCGGGAGGGCCGGTGGGACTGACGAGCAGTACTTC
CASSSVTPTSGRAGGTDEQYF
>NA|TRBV6-2/TRBV6-3|NA|TRBJ1-2
TGTGCCAGCAGTGAGGGGTACAGGGTAGGCGGCTACACCTTC
CASSEGYRVGGYTF
>NA|TRBV7-2|TRBD1|TRBJ2-1
TGTGCCAGCAGCAGTTACAGGGGTGGGTCCTACAATGAGCAGTTCTTC
CASSSYRGGSYNEQFF
>NA|TRBV4-1|TRBD2|TRBJ2-1
TGCGCCAGCAGCCAAGGCGGGACTAGCGGGTCAAACAATGAGCAGTTCTTC
CASSQGGTSGSNNEQFF
>NA|TRBV7-2|NA|TRBJ2-7
TGTGCCAGCAGCTTAATTCCCAGCGTGGCCTACGAGCAGTACTTC
CASSLIPSVAYEQYF
>NA|TRBV7-6|NA|TRBJ2-5
TGTGCCAGCAGCTCTATAGGAGATTCTCAAGAGACCCAGTACTTC
CASSSIGDSQETQYF
>NA|TRBV9|NA|TRBJ1-4
TGTGCCAGCAGCGTAGTTGGGGGCGAGGAGGAAAAACTGTTTTTT
CASSVVGGEEEKLFF
>NA|TRBV11-2|TRBD1|TRBJ1-1
TGTGCCAGCAGCCCCCGGACAGGGATGAACACTGAAGCTTTCTTT
CASSPRTGMNTEAFF
>NA|TRBV28|TRBD1|TRBJ2-6
TGTGCCACCGGGGACAGGCCTCCTCTGGGGGCCAACGTCCTGACTTTC
CATGDRPPLGANVLTF
>NA|TRBV14|NA|TRBJ1-1
TGTGCCAGCAGCCAAGTTTCGGGGAACACTGAAGCTTTCTTT
CASSQVSGNTEAFF
>NA|TRBV28|NA|TRBJ2-7
TGTGCCAGCAGTTTCGTCCAGGGCCACGAGCAGTACTTC
CASSFVQGHEQYF
>NA|TRBV5-6|NA|TRBJ1-2
TGTGCCAGCAGCTTGGTAATGGGGGCGGATGGCTACACCTTC
CASSLVMGADGYTF
>NA|TRBV27|TRBD2|TRBJ2-3
TGTGCCAGCAGCTGGGCGGGGACTAGCGGCACAGATACGCAGTATTTT
CASSWAGTSGTDTQYF
>NA|TRBV7-2|NA|TRBJ2-6
TGTGCCAGCAGCCCAGGACACTCCTCCGGGGCCAACGTCCTGACTTTC
CASSPGHSSGANVLTF
>NA|TRBV6-1|TRBD2|TRBJ2-7
TGTGCCAGCACTGAAATCACTAGCGGGAGCCCCTACGAGCAGTACTTC
CASTEITSGSPYEQYF
>NA|TRBV10-3|TRBD1|TRBJ2-3
TGTGCCATCAGACCAGGGGGCGTTGGCACAGATACGCAGTATTTT
CAIRPGGVGTDTQYF
>NA|TRBV4-3|NA|TRBJ2-6
TGCGCCAGCAGCCAAGCCTTGGGAAGCGGCTCTGGGGCCAACGTCCTGACTTTC
CASSQALGSGSGANVLTF
>NA|TRBV6-1|TRBD2|TRBJ2-7
TGTGCCAGCAGTGAACCCCCGGGACTAGCGGTCTACGAGCAGTACTTC
CASSEPPGLAVYEQYF
>NA|TRBV25-1|NA|TRBJ1-2
TGTGCCAGCAGTGAAGTTGAAGGGGGAAGATCTAACTATGGCTACACCTTC
CASSEVEGGRSNYGYTF
>NA|TRBV9|NA|TRBJ1-1
TGTGCCAGCAGCGTAGCACTAATGAACACTGAAGCTTTCTTT
CASSVALMNTEAFF
>NA|TRBV6-5|TRBD1|TRBJ1-5
TGTGCCAGCAGAGGACAGGGTGGGGAGCCCCAGCATTTT
CASRGQGGEPQHF
>few|TRBV7-8|TRBD1|TRBJ1-2
TGTGCCAGCAGCTTAAGGACAGGGATTAGTGGCTACACCTTC
CASSLRTGISGYTF